The source of this T cell receptor beta chain is a study of early T cells in non-severe SARS-CoV-2 infection. Study as a whole: The sequenced material was bulk RNA from unsorted whole blood, and its chains were unpaired.

This clonotype was observed a handful of times. Antigen unknown. Study results and limitations: A preference for anti-spike CD8 responses marked VDJdb matching, which missed private and CD4 specificities.

Unique molecular identifiers were attached to individual cDNA molecules. In TCRdb, the 5' RACE reads were re-called with MiXCR into one record per CDR3 protein. The sample includes more than 55,000 distinct CDR3 sequences, around 13% of them seen just once. Source material: whole blood. The sequence derives from an adult who was a healthcare worker with PCR-confirmed SARS-CoV-2 infection or an uninfected control (not recorded which).

Written as DNA, the CDR3 is TGTGCCAGCAGTTTATGGGGGGACAGCCAAGCTTTCTTT. Translated, it gives CASSLWGDSQAFF. This chain links TRBV28 with TRBJ1-1, with 7 bases fitting TRBD1. This CDR3 spans 13 amino acids. Germline V gene data show CDR1 as MDHEN and CDR2 as SYDVKM. The junction had 4 bases not matched to a gene; V was cut back by 0 bases and J by 9 bases.